Listed below are T cell receptor beta chains from one sample, sequenced in a study of CD8+CD57+ T cells in acquired aplastic anemia. Using its own MiXCR run on the reads, TCRdb lists one record per CDR3 protein. This table has roughly 100,000 distinct CDR3 sequences, around two thirds appearing once. The sequenced material came from sorted CD4+, CD8+, or CD8+CD57+ T cells (not recorded which) from PBMCs. These receptors originate from a human donor with aplastic anemia. CDR3s include the opening cysteine and the closing phenylalanine or tryptophan. Each record gives: clone size, V gene, D gene, CDR3 length, J gene, CDR3 protein, CDR3 DNA. A D gene is named only where the DNA matches it firmly. Clone sizes are given selectively: once, few, many, or a class where the clone is expanded.

>.|TRBV7-2|.|15|TRBJ2-7
CASSQPGLAIYEQYF
TGTGCCAGCAGCCAACCGGGGCTAGCGATCTACGAGCAGTACTTC
>.|TRBV19|TRBD2|15|TRBJ2-1
CASIMTSGAYNEQFF
TGTGCCAGTATTATGACTAGCGGTGCCTACAATGAGCAGTTCTTC
>.|TRBV2|.|12|TRBJ1-1
CASSDARTGAFF
TGTGCCAGCAGTGACGCCCGGACGGGAGCTTTCTTT
>.|TRBV6-1|.|16|TRBJ1-2
CASSEEEGHSDYGYTF
TGTGCCAGCAGTGAAGAAGAGGGCCATTCAGACTATGGCTACACCTTC
>.|TRBV10-3|.|15|TRBJ2-1
CAISESIGTFNEQFF
TGTGCCATCAGTGAGTCGATAGGGACTTTCAATGAGCAGTTCTTC
>.|TRBV2|.|13|TRBJ2-7
CASSEGTTYEQYF
TGTGCCAGCAGTGAAGGGACCACCTACGAGCAGTACTTC
>.|TRBV6-4|.|15|TRBJ2-7
CASSDYGPRTVEQYF
TGTGCCAGCAGTGACTACGGGCCGAGGACAGTCGAGCAGTACTTC
>.|TRBV12-3/TRBV12-4|TRBD1|14|TRBJ1-2
CASRLQGAAYGYTF
TGTGCCAGCAGGCTACAGGGGGCGGCCTATGGCTACACCTTC
>few|TRBV29-1|TRBD2|16|TRBJ2-1
CSVEDLRTRSYNEQFF
TGCAGCGTTGAAGATTTAAGGACTAGATCCTACAATGAGCAGTTCTTC
>.|TRBV2|.|14|TRBJ2-3
CASREGPSTDTQYF
TGTGCCAGCAGGGAAGGGCCTAGCACAGATACGCAGTATTTT
>.|TRBV20-1|.|14|TRBJ2-5
CSARDPNREETQYF
TGCAGTGCTAGAGATCCCAACAGGGAAGAGACCCAGTACTTC
>.|TRBV6-4|.|14|TRBJ2-5
CASSDSGDQETQYF
TGTGCCAGCAGTGACTCGGGTGACCAAGAGACCCAGTACTTC
>few|TRBV4-1|.|14|TRBJ2-7
CASSRPGGPYEQYF
TGCGCCAGCAGCCGTCCAGGGGGGCCCTACGAGCAGTACTTC
>.|TRBV9|.|16|TRBJ2-7
CASSVARDGSSYEQYF
TGTGCCAGCAGCGTAGCTAGGGACGGTAGCTCCTACGAGCAGTACTTC
>.|TRBV2|TRBD2|16|TRBJ2-1
CASSDKGGSSYNEQFF
TGTGCCAGCAGTGATAAGGGCGGGAGCTCCTACAATGAGCAGTTCTTC
>many|TRBV6-1|.|15|TRBJ1-4
CASRKQGRMVEKLFF
TGTGCCAGCAGGAAGCAAGGGAGGATGGTTGAAAAACTGTTTTTT
>few|TRBV7-8|TRBD1|15|TRBJ2-7
CASSQGQERAYEQYF
TGTGCCAGCAGCCAGGGACAGGAAAGGGCCTACGAGCAGTACTTC
>.|TRBV7-3|TRBD2|15|TRBJ2-7
CASSPGLAGGGEQYF
TGTGCCAGCAGCCCAGGACTAGCGGGAGGTGGCGAGCAGTACTTC
>.|TRBV24-1|.|14|TRBJ2-5
CATSGAGTGETQYF
TGTGCCACCAGTGGCGCAGGGACGGGAGAGACCCAGTACTTC
>many|TRBV24-1|.|15|TRBJ1-2
CATSDGQGPHYGYTF
TGTGCCACCAGTGACGGGCAGGGACCTCACTATGGCTACACCTTC
>.|TRBV19|.|14|TRBJ1-5
CASAYSFGNQPQHF
TGTGCCAGCGCTTACAGCTTCGGCAATCAGCCCCAGCATTTT
>.|TRBV20-1|.|14|TRBJ1-6
CSARGTTDNSPLHF
TGCAGTGCTAGGGGTACAACTGATAATTCACCCCTCCACTTT
>many|TRBV11-3|TRBD1|13|TRBJ2-2
CASSLGTGGELFF
TGTGCCAGCAGCTTAGGGACAGGCGGGGAGCTGTTTTTT
>few|TRBV20-1|TRBD1|12|TRBJ2-7
CSAQTGLYEQYF
TGCAGTGCTCAGACAGGGCTCTACGAGCAGTACTTC
>.|TRBV10-2|.|12|TRBJ2-7
CASTGRAYEQYF
TGCGCCAGCACGGGCAGAGCCTACGAGCAGTACTTC
>once|TRBV7-4|.|12|TRBJ2-3
CASSLETDTQYF
TGTGCCAGCAGCTTAGAAACAGATACGCAGTATTTT
>.|TRBV12-3/TRBV12-4|.|14|TRBJ1-3
CASSVRTAGNTIYF
TGTGCCAGCAGTGTCCGGACAGCGGGAAACACCATATATTTT
>.|TRBV20-1|TRBD1|16|TRBJ2-5
CSARAKPDRAGETQHF
TGCAGTGCTAGAGCGAAACCGGACAGGGCCGGGGAGACCCAGCACTTC
>.|TRBV7-9|.|12|TRBJ2-7
CASSLQHYEQYF
TGTGCCAGCAGCTTACAGCACTACGAGCAGTACTTC
>many|TRBV20-1|.|13|TRBJ1-5
CSAWVLRDQPQHF
TGCAGTGCATGGGTTTTGAGGGATCAGCCCCAGCATTTT
>.|TRBV6-1|TRBD2|14|TRBJ2-5
CASSRLAGEETQYF
TGTGCCAGCAGTCGACTAGCGGGGGAAGAGACCCAGTACTTC
>few|TRBV7-7|.|13|TRBJ1-1
CASSHTLNTEAFF
TGTGCCAGCAGCCACACATTGAACACTGAAGCTTTCTTT
>.|TRBV28|.|13|TRBJ2-7
CASSFGSSYEQYF
TGTGCCAGCAGTTTTGGGAGCTCCTACGAGCAGTACTTC
>.|TRBV5-1|.|16|TRBJ2-3
CASSLFVGGVTDTQYF
TGCGCCAGCAGCTTGTTTGTGGGGGGCGTCACAGATACGCAGTATTTT
>.|TRBV11-1|.|13|TRBJ1-2
CASSAYPMGGYTF
TGTGCCAGCAGCGCTTATCCGATGGGCGGCTACACCTTC
>.|TRBV2|.|14|TRBJ2-3
CASSGWINPDTQYF
TGTGCCAGCAGTGGTTGGATAAACCCAGATACGCAGTATTTT
>.|TRBV19|.|17|TRBJ1-2
CASSRRWEGGSLYGYTF
TGTGCCAGTAGCCGCAGATGGGAGGGAGGCTCCCTCTATGGCTACACCTTC
>.|TRBV20-1|.|13|TRBJ2-5
CSAKYTGQETQYF
TGCAGTGCTAAGTACACGGGTCAAGAGACCCAGTACTTC
>.|TRBV5-1|.|15|TRBJ2-3
CASSLDGGSTDTQYF
TGCGCCAGCAGCTTGGATGGCGGTAGCACAGATACGCAGTATTTT
>.|TRBV5-4|TRBD1|15|TRBJ2-7
CASSGGTGGFYEQYF
TGTGCCAGCAGCGGAGGGACAGGGGGCTTCTACGAGCAGTACTTC
>.|TRBV7-8|.|16|TRBJ2-5
CASSLAWLPSRETQYF
TGTGCCAGCAGCTTAGCCTGGCTCCCGTCACGAGAGACCCAGTACTTC
>many|TRBV14|TRBD2|17|TRBJ2-1
CASSHFSGRALYNEQFF
TGTGCCAGCAGCCATTTTAGCGGGAGGGCCCTCTACAATGAGCAGTTCTTC
>once|TRBV9|TRBD2|15|TRBJ2-2
CASSVELAGAGELFF
TGTGCCAGCAGCGTAGAACTAGCGGGAGCCGGGGAGCTGTTTTTT
>.|TRBV20-1|TRBD2|18|TRBJ2-5
CSARTLHLAGGPQETQYF
TGCAGTGCTCGAACGCTACATCTAGCGGGGGGCCCACAAGAGACCCAGTACTTC
>many|TRBV7-9|.|15|TRBJ2-6
CASSLIGPGANVLTF
TGTGCCAGCAGCTTAATTGGGCCTGGGGCCAACGTCCTGACTTTC
>.|TRBV2|.|12|TRBJ2-7
CASSTLSYEQYF
TGTGCCAGCAGTACCCTTTCCTACGAGCAGTACTTC
>.|TRBV20-1|TRBD2|18|TRBJ2-3
CSARGPGTSGRGTDTQYF
TGCAGTGCTAGGGGTCCCGGGACTAGCGGTCGTGGCACAGATACGCAGTATTTT
>.|TRBV15|TRBD1|16|TRBJ2-7
CATSRDRDRGIYEQYF
TGTGCCACCAGCAGAGACCGAGACAGGGGGATCTACGAGCAGTACTTC
>once|TRBV5-1|.|13|TRBJ2-5
CASRVGVSETQYF
TGCGCCAGCAGGGTCGGAGTTTCGGAGACCCAGTACTTC
>.|TRBV20-1|TRBD2|16|TRBJ2-3
CSASRGLAGDTDTQYF
TGCAGTGCTAGTCGGGGACTAGCGGGGGACACAGATACGCAGTATTTT
>.|TRBV7-8|.|12|TRBJ2-1
CASSLLVNEQFF
TGTGCCAGCAGCTTACTGGTGAATGAGCAGTTCTTC
>.|TRBV6-1|TRBD1|15|TRBJ2-3
CASRGVDRNTDTQYF
TGTGCCAGCAGAGGTGTGGACAGGAACACAGATACGCAGTATTTT
>.|TRBV7-3|.|12|TRBJ2-1
CASSFGLEEQFF
TGTGCCAGCAGCTTTGGACTTGAGGAGCAGTTCTTC
>once|TRBV7-9|.|15|TRBJ1-2
CASSPRDRPNYGYTF
TGTGCCAGCAGCCCGCGGGACCGACCTAACTATGGCTACACCTTC
>.|TRBV7-2|.|11|TRBJ2-1
CASSLARLEFF
TGTGCCAGCAGCCTGGCCCGACTTGAGTTCTTC
>.|TRBV19|TRBD1|13|TRBJ1-3
CASNQGDGNTIYF
TGTGCCAGTAACCAGGGGGACGGAAACACCATATATTTT
>.|TRBV10-3|TRBD2|13|TRBJ2-7
CAINGGVRSEQYF
TGTGCCATCAACGGGGGGGTCCGTAGCGAGCAGTACTTC
>many|TRBV10-3|.|15|TRBJ2-5
CAISESSQAQETQYF
TGTGCCATCAGTGAGTCGAGTCAGGCCCAAGAGACCCAGTACTTC
>many|TRBV14|.|16|TRBJ2-1
CASSQMGLRGSNEQFF
TGTGCCAGCAGCCAAATGGGGCTGAGGGGGTCCAATGAGCAGTTCTTC